This T cell receptor (beta chain) was observed in a study of Ad26.COV2.S vaccination and SARS-CoV-2 variants. Libraries were prepared by immunoSEQ multiplex PCR; TCRdb keeps only in-frame clonotypes and omits some of them. Here the sample spans a few hundred thousand clones, 83% being singletons. This clone was seen just once. CDR3 size: 16 residues. The V segment lost 3 bases and the J segment 5 bases; nucleotides outside the gene matches: 9. Germline assignment: CDR1 KGHSH and CDR2 LQKENI. Documented treatment: around 19 received Ad26.COV2.S at low or high dose, single or two shots; roughly five received placebo; per-sample allocation not given. All samples were drawn on day 63, counting from the first vaccine or placebo injection.

This sequence joins TRBV18 and TRBJ2-5, with TRBD1 identical over 10 bases. Specimen: peripheral blood, collected in a trial of Ad26.COV2.S vaccine versus placebo. The clonotype comes from a person between 18 and 65 years old who received the Ad26.COV2.S COVID-19 vaccine or a placebo. The CDR3, as DNA: TGTGCCAGCTCACCCCGGCGGACAGGGGGAATGGAGACCCAGTACTTC. It encodes CASSPRRTGGMETQYF.